This TCR beta chain was observed in a study of CD4 T cells in relation to SARS-CoV-2 and coronaviruses. CD4+ T cells from unexposed donors were obtained before the COVID-19 pandemic (2011-2018). The cells were cultured for less than twelve days before CD4+ T cells were isolated. Germline V gene data show CDR1 as SGHTA and CDR2 as FQGNSA. CDR3 length: 13 residues. V was clipped by 5 bases and J by 7 bases, with 15 bases between them. Profiling relied on immunoSEQ multiplex PCR, and the TCRdb table lists in-frame clones only, not all of them. In the table there are around 25,000 clones, 76% of which are singletons. There are a few counts of this clone. Its matching antigen is unknown.

Sequencing was done on a sample of CD4+ T cells from PBMCs, cultured in vitro. This receptor was obtained from a human donor in good health. The genes are TRBV7-2 and TRBJ2-7; D possibly corresponds to TRBD2 (5 bases). The CDR3 DNA follows: TGTGCCAGCAGCCCCTCCCCGGGAAGGGAGCAGTACTTC. It specifies CASSPSPGREQYF.